This T cell receptor beta chain was sequenced in a study of shared clonotypes between healthy human individuals. This table comes from immunoSEQ multiplex PCR, and its TCRdb copy is limited to in-frame clones, with some not included. The sample includes more than 200,000 clones, 50% to 75% of them seen just once. The V gene's germline CDR1 is SGHDT and CDR2 YYEEEE. This CDR3 is 14 amino acids long. V was shortened by 4 bases and J by 0 bases, with 10 bases between the two germline ends. The J gene is TRBJ1-1, the V gene TRBV5-6, with D unclear. This TCR came from a man aged 25 to 45 in good health. Input material: memory CD4+ T cells sorted from blood. The subset: CD45RA-negative fraction. The CDR3 loop is CASSAGPVNTEAFF. The CDR3 DNA reads TGTGCCAGCAGCGCCGGACCCGTGAACACTGAAGCTTTCTTT.